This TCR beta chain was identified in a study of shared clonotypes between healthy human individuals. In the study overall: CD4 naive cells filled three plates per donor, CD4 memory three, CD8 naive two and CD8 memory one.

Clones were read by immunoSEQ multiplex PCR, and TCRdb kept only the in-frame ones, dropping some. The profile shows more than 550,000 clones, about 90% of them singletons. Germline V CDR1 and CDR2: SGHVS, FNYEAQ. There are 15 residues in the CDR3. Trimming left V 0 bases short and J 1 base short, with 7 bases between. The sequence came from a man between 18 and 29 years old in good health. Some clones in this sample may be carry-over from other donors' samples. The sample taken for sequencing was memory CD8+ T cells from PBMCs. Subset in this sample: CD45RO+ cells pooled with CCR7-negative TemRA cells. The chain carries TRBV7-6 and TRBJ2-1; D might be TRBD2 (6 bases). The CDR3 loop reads CASSLAGLSYNEQFF. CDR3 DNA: TGTGCCAGCAGCTTAGCGGGACTGTCCTACAATGAGCAGTTCTTC.